Listed here is a single T cell receptor (beta chain). Its antigen is still unknown. These data are taken from a study of beta chain features in type 1 diabetes. The wider study: Patient and healthy donor groups were alike in age, gender and cell yields. Broader study findings: Whether HLA type influences TCRB rearrangement remained unresolved here. Junctions at VDJ sites from type 1 diabetes patients had fewer insertions and more deletions.

What was sequenced were expressed TCRB transcripts, since all of the isolated RNA had been reverse transcribed. Here immunoSEQ multiplex PCR was the method, and the copy in TCRdb shows in-frame clones only, minus some. Of hundreds of thousands of clones listed, less than 20% are singletons. V lost 3 bases, J lost 3 bases, and 15 bases lay in between. Germline CDR1 is SGHDN and CDR2 is FVKESK. This CDR3 contains 17 residues. The sample was naive CD4+ T cells from blood. The chain employs TRBV14 and TRBJ1-6; D not resolved. This clonotype was obtained from a man in his late teens or twenties in good health. The CDR3 DNA sequence: TGTGCCAGCAGCCATTACCAGGACGGAAACTATAATTCACCCCTCCACTTT. Translated, it gives CASSHYQDGNYNSPLHF.